Given below is one TCR beta chain in context. What it binds is not known. Each TCR beta library was made by quantitative 5'-RACE that incorporated molecular barcodes. A single record per CDR3 protein comes from TCRdb applying MiXCR to the 5' RACE reads. Of some 87,000 distinct CDR3 sequences detected, 25% to 35% appear once; the ten largest clones hold around 59%. The data belong to a study of CD8 T cells in ankylosing spondylitis. This CDR3 has 15 amino acids. Trimming cost V 8 bases and J 4 bases, with 15 bases left between them. Germline V lookup: CDR1 SGHAT, CDR2 FQNNGV. Study-wide findings and caveats: Clones linked to disease were reported to show significant enrichment in matched ankylosing spondylitis synovial fluid. Disease-linked clones proved CD8+ and comparatively uncommon in peripheral blood. Blood from ankylosing spondylitis patients appeared to carry a characteristic eight-variant TCR beta motif.

The TCR originated in a male donor with ankylosing spondylitis or in good health (not recorded which). The chain has TRBV11-2 and TRBJ1-6; no clear D. The source material was blood, either unsorted or a sorted T cell fraction (not recorded which). The CDR3 protein is CASAPSGRYNSPLHF. The CDR3 nucleotides are TGTGCCAGCGCCCCCTCCGGGAGATATAATTCACCCCTCCACTTT.